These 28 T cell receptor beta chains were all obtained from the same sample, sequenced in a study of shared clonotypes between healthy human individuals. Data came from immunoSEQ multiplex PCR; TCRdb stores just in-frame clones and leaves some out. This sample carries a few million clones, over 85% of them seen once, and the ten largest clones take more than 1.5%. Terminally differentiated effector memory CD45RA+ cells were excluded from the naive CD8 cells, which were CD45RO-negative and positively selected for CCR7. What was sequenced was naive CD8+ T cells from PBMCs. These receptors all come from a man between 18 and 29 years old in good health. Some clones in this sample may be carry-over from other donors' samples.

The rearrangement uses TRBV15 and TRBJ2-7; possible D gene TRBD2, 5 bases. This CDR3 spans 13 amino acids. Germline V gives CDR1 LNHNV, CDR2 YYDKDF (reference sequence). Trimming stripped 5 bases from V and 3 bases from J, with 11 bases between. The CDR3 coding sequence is TGTGCCACCAGCCCCCCCGGGGACTACGAGCAGTACTTC. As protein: CATSPPGDYEQYF.

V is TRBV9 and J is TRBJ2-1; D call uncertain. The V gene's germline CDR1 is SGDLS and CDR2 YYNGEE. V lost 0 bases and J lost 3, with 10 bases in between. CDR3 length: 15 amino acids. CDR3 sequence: CASSVEGADYNEQFF. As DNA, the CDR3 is TGTGCCAGCAGCGTAGAAGGAGCTGACTACAATGAGCAGTTCTTC.

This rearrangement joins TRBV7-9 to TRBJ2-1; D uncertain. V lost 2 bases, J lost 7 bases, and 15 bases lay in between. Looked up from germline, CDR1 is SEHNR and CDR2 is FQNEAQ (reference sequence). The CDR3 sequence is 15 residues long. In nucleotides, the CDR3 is TGTGCCAGCAGCTTATTAGGTATTAACTTGAATGAGCAGTTCTTC. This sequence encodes CASSLLGINLNEQFF.

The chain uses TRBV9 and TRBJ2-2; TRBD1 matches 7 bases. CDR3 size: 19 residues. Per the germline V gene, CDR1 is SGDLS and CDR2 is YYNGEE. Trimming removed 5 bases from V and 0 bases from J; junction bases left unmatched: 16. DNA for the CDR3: TGTGCCAGCAGTGATACCAAGCACATTGGGACAGCGAACACCGGGGAGCTGTTTTTT. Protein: CASSDTKHIGTANTGELFF. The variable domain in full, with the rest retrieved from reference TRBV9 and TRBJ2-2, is DSGVTQTPKHLITATGQRVTLRCSPRSGDLSVYWYQQSLDQGLQFLIQYYNGEERAKGNILERFSAQQFPDLHSELNLSSLELGDSALYFCASSDTKHIGTANTGELFFGEGSRLTVL.

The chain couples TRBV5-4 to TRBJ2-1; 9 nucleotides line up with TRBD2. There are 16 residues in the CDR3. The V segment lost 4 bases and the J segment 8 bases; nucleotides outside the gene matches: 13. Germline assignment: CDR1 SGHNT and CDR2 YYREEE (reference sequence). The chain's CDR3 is CASSPAGRVAGDEQFF. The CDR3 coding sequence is TGTGCCAGCAGCCCCGCGGGTCGGGTAGCGGGAGATGAGCAGTTCTTC.

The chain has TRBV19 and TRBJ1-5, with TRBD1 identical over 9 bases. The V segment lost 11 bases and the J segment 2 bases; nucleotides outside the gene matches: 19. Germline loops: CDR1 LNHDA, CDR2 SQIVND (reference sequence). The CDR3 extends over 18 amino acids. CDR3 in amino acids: CACRGAGQGYFGNQPQHF. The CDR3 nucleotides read TGTGCCTGCCGGGGTGCGGGACAGGGATATTTTGGCAATCAGCCCCAGCATTTT.

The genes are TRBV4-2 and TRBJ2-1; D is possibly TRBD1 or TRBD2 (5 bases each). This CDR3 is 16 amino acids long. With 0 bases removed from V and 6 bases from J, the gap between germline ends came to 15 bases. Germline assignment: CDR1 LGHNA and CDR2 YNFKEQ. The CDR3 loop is CASSQDIRDAANEQFF. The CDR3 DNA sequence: TGTGCCAGCAGCCAAGATATCCGGGACGCCGCCAATGAGCAGTTCTTC.

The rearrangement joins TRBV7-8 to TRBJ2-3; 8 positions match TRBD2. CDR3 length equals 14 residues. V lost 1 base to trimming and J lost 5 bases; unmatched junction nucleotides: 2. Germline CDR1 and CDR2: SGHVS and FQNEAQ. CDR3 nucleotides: TGTGCCAGCAGCTTAGGGCTAGCGGGAGATACGCAGTATTTT. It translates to CASSLGLAGDTQYF. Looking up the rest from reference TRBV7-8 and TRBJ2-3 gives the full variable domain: GAGVSQSPRYKVAKRGQDVALRCDPISGHVSLFWYQQALGQGPEFLTYFQNEAQLDKSGLPSDRFFAERPEGSVSTLKIQRTQQEDSAVYLCASSLGLAGDTQYFGPGTRLTVL.

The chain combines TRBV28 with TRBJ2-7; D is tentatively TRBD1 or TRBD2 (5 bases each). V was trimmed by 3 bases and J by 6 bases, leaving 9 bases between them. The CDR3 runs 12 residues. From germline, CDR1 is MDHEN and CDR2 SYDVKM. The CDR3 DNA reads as TGTGCCAGCAGTTTCCCAGGGACCGAGCAGTACTTC. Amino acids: CASSFPGTEQYF. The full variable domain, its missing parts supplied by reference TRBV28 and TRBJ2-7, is DVKVTQSSRYLVKRTGEKVFLECVQDMDHENMFWYRQDPGLGLRLIYFSYDVKMKEKGDIPEGYSVSREKKERFSLILESASTNQTSMYLCASSFPGTEQYFGPGTRLTVT.

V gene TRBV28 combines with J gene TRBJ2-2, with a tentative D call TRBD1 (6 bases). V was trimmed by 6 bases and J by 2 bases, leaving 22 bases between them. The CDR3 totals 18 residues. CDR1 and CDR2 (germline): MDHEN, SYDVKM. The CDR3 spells CASSQVRGKKINTGELFF. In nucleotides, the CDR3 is TGTGCCAGCAGCCAGGTCAGGGGTAAAAAAATAAACACCGGGGAGCTGTTTTTT.

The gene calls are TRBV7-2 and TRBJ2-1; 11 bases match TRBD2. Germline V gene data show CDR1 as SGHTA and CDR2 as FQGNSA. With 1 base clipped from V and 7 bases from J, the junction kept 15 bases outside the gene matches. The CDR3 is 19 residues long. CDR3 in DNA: TGTGCCAGCAGCTTAGGGAGGCTAGCGGGAGGCTCTTGGGGGAATGAGCAGTTCTTC. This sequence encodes CASSLGRLAGGSWGNEQFF.

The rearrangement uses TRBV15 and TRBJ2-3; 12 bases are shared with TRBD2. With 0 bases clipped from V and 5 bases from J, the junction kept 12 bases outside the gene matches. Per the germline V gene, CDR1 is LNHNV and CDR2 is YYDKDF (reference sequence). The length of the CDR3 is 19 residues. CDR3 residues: CATSREIRASGREEDTQYF. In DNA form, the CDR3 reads TGTGCCACCAGCAGAGAGATTCGGGCTAGCGGGAGGGAGGAAGATACGCAGTATTTT.

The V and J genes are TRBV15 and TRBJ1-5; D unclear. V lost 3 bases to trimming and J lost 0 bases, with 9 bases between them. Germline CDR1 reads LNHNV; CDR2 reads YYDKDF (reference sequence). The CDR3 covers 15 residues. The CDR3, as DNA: TGTGCCACCAGCAGCAGACCGGTTAGCAATCAGCCCCAGCATTTT. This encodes CATSSRPVSNQPQHF.

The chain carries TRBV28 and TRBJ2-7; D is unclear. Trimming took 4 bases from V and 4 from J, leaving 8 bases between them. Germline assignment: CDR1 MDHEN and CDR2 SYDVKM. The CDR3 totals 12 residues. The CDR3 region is CASSWTVYEQYF. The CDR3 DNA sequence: TGTGCCAGCAGTTGGACGGTTTACGAGCAGTACTTC.

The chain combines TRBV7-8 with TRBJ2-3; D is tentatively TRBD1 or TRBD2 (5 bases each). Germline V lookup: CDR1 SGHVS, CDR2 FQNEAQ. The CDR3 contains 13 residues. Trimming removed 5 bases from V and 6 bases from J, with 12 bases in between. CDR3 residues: CASSTGRTDTQYF. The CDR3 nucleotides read TGTGCCAGCAGCACGGGACGGACGGATACGCAGTATTTT.

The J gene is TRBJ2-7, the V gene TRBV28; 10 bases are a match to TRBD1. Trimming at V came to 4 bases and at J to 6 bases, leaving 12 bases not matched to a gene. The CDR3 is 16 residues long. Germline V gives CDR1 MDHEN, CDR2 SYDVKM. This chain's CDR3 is CASSSVWGQGSGEQYF. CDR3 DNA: TGTGCCAGCAGTTCTGTATGGGGACAGGGGTCGGGCGAGCAGTACTTC.

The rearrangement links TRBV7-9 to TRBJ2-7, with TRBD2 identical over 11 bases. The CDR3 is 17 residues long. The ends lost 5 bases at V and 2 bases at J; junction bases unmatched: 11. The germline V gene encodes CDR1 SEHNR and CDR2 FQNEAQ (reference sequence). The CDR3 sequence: CASSSGTSGSEAYEQYF. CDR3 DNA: TGTGCCAGCAGCAGTGGGACTAGCGGCTCAGAGGCCTACGAGCAGTACTTC.

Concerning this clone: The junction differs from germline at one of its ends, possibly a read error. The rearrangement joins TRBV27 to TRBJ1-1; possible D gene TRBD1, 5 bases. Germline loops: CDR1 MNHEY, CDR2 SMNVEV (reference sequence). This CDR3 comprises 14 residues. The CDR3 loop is CASSLSRQYTEAFF. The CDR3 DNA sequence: TGTGCCAGCAGTCTATCCCGACAGTACACTGAAGCTTTCTTT.

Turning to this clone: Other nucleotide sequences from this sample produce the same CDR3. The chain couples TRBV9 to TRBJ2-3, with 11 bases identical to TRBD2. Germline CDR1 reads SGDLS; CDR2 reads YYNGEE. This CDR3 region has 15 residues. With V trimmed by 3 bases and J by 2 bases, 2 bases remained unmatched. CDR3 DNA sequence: TGTGCCAGCAGCGAGGGACTAGCGGACACAGATACGCAGTATTTT. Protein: CASSEGLADTDTQYF.

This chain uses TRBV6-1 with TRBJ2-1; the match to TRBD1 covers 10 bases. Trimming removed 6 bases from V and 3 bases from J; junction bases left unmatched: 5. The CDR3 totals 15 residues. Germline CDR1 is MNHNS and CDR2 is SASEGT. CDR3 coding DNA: TGTGCCAGCAGCTCGGGACAGGGGTTCTACAATGAGCAGTTCTTC. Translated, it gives CASSSGQGFYNEQFF.

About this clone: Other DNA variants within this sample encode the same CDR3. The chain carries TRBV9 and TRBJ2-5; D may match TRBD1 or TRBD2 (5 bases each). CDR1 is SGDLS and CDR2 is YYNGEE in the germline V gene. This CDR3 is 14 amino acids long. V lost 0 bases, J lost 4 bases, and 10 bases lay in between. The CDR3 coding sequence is TGTGCCAGCAGCGTAGCTACTGGGGGAGAGACCCAGTACTTC. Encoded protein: CASSVATGGETQYF.

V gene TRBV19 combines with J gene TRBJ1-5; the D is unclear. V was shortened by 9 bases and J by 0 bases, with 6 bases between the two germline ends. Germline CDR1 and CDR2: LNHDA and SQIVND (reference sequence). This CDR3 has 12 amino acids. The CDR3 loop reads CASSTSNQPQHF. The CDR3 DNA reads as TGTGCCAGCTCAACTAGCAATCAGCCCCAGCATTTT. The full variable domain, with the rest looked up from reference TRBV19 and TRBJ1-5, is DGGITQSPKYLFRKEGQNVTLSCEQNLNHDAMYWYRQDPGQGLRLIYYSQIVNDFQKGDIAEGYSVSREKKESFPLTVTSAQKNPTAFYLCASSTSNQPQHFGDGTRLSIL.

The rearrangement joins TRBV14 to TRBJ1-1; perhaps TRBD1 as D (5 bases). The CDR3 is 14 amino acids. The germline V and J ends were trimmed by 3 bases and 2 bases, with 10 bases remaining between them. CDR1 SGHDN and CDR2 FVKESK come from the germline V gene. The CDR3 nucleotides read TGTGCCAGCAGCCATTACAGGCTAAACACTGAAGCTTTCTTT. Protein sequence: CASSHYRLNTEAFF.

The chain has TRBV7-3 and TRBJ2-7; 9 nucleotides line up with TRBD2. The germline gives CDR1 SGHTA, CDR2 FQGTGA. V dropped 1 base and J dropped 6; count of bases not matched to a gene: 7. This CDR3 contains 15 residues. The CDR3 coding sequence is TGTGCCAGCAGCTTAAAGCTAGCGGGGCAGGCCGAGCAGTACTTC. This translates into CASSLKLAGQAEQYF.

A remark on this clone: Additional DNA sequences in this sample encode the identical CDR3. In DNA, the CDR3 is TGTGCCAGCAGTTTGAATGGCTACACCTTC. This translates into CASSLNGYTF. The chain uses TRBV28 and TRBJ1-2; D gene ambiguous. There are 10 residues in the CDR3. V was shortened by 3 bases and J by 6 bases, with 2 bases between the two germline ends. CDR1 is MDHEN, CDR2 SYDVKM, per germline.

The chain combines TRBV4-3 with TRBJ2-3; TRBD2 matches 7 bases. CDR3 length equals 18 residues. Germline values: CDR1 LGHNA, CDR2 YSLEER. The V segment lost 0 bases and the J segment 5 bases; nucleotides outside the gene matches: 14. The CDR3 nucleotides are TGCGCCAGCAGCCAAGATGTGCGGGCTAGCGGTCTGGGAGATACGCAGTATTTT. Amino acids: CASSQDVRASGLGDTQYF.

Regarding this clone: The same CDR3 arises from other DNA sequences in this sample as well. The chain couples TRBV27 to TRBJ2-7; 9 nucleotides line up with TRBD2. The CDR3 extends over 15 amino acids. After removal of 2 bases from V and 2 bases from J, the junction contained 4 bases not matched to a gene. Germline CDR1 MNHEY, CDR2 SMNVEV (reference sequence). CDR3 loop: CASSLPGLAPYEQYF. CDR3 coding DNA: TGTGCCAGCAGTTTACCGGGACTAGCTCCCTACGAGCAGTACTTC.

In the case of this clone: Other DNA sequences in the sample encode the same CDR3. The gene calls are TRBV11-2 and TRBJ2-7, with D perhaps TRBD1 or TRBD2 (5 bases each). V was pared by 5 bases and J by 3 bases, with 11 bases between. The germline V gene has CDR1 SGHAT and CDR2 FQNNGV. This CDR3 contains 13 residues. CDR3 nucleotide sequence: TGTGCCAGCAGCCCCGGGACGGTCTACGAGCAGTACTTC. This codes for CASSPGTVYEQYF.